The present T cell receptor (beta chain) was sequenced within a study of Tregs in tolerant kidney transplant recipients. Study-wide findings and caveats: Biological reproducibility was not directly addressed, but technical replication error appeared minimal. Activated donor B cell expansion appeared to reveal the most relevant donor-specific TCRbeta repertoire.

Clones were sequenced by immunoSEQ multiplex PCR, and TCRdb holds only the in-frame ones, with some missing. The data contain roughly 66,000 clones, more than 90% of them seen just once; the ten biggest clones take up 11%. Trimming removed 3 bases from V and 6 bases from J; junction bases left unmatched: 5. The CDR3 runs to 15 residues. The V gene's germline CDR1 is MNHEY and CDR2 SMNVEV (reference sequence). Regarding this clone: Antigen: not known.

The receptor's source is a human donor who received a combined kidney and bone marrow transplant. Here the sequenced sample was CD8+ T cells from blood, taken before the transplant. The V call is TRBV27, the J call TRBJ2-2; TRBD2 aligns across 9 bases. The CDR3 loop reads CASSFSGRSAGELFF. CDR3 sequence (DNA): TGTGCCAGCAGTTTTAGCGGGAGATCGGCCGGGGAGCTGTTTTTT.